A selection of T cell receptor beta chains follows, all from one sample in a study of radiation and T cells in renal cell carcinoma. Libraries were prepared by immunoSEQ multiplex PCR; TCRdb keeps only in-frame clonotypes and omits some of them. The table lists approximately 80,000 clones, around 89% of them singletons. The sample was blood, taken from a patient whose treatment included radiotherapy and nephrectomy. Source of these receptors: an older woman with renal cell carcinoma. CDR3s include the opening cysteine and the closing phenylalanine or tryptophan. Each record gives: D gene, clone size, J gene, V gene, CDR3 protein, CDR3 DNA. A D gene is named only where the DNA matches it firmly. Clone sizes are given selectively: once, few, many, or a class where the clone is expanded.

NA NA TRBJ1-1 TRBV30 CAWSEPRGGNTEAFF TGTGCCTGGAGTGAACCAAGGGGGGGGAACACTGAAGCTTTCTTT
TRBD2 NA TRBJ2-7 TRBV11-1 CASSRSGLLGSSYEQYF TGTGCCAGCAGCCGATCGGGACTACTGGGGAGCTCCTACGAGCAGTACTTC
TRBD1 few TRBJ1-5 TRBV6-1 CASSTQGALNQPQHF TGTGCCAGCAGTACCCAGGGGGCGCTGAATCAGCCCCAGCATTTT
NA NA TRBJ2-7 TRBV28 CASSSTGKQSHEQYF TGTGCCAGCAGTTCCACCGGGAAGCAATCCCACGAGCAGTACTTC
NA NA TRBJ2-5 TRBV29-1 CSVPSGRETQYF TGCAGCGTGCCTTCAGGGAGAGAGACCCAGTACTTC
NA once TRBJ1-6 TRBV11-2 CASSPRQDSPLHF TGTGCCAGCAGCCCGAGACAAGATTCACCCCTCCACTTT
NA once TRBJ1-3 TRBV7-8 CASSSLSGAPSSGNTIYF TGTGCCAGCAGCTCCCTTTCAGGGGCCCCGAGCTCTGGAAACACCATATATTTT
NA NA TRBJ1-2 TRBV30 CAGGAGPGGYTF TGTGCCGGGGGGGCAGGCCCCGGCGGCTACACCTTC
NA NA TRBJ2-6 TRBV10-3 CAISQQGLPGANVLTF TGTGCCATCAGCCAACAGGGCCTCCCTGGGGCCAACGTCCTGACTTTC
NA NA TRBJ1-2 TRBV27 CASSLGTSTGGYTF TGTGCCAGCAGTTTAGGAACCTCAACGGGGGGCTACACCTTC
TRBD2 NA TRBJ2-7 TRBV9 CASSEGLAGRVYEQYF TGTGCCAGCAGCGAAGGACTAGCGGGGAGGGTTTACGAGCAGTACTTC
NA NA TRBJ2-5 TRBV28 CASTLGNEETQYF TGTGCCAGCACCCTTGGAAACGAAGAGACCCAGTACTTC
NA NA TRBJ1-4 TRBV28 CASSLMGGNEKLFF TGTGCCAGCAGTTTAATGGGGGGTAATGAAAAACTGTTTTTT
NA NA TRBJ1-2 TRBV19 CASSIGLQGRDYGYTF TGTGCCAGTAGTATTGGGCTGCAGGGACGGGACTATGGCTACACCTTC
NA once TRBJ2-3 TRBV7-2 CASSSISRPDTQYF TGTGCCAGCAGCTCGATATCCCGTCCGGATACGCAGTATTTT
TRBD2 NA TRBJ2-7 TRBV4-2 CASSQEGGGLFYEQYF TGTGCCAGCAGCCAAGAAGGCGGGGGGCTCTTTTACGAGCAGTACTTC
NA NA TRBJ1-6 TRBV5-1 CASSLGGREANSPLHF TGCGCCAGCAGCTTGGGAGGCAGGGAGGCCAATTCACCCCTCCACTTT
NA NA TRBJ2-3 TRBV4-3 CASSQLPRGGQYF TGCGCCAGCAGCCAACTTCCCAGGGGGGGGCAGTATTTT
NA NA TRBJ1-5 TRBV5-8 CASSLKAASSNQPQHF TGTGCCAGCAGCTTGAAGGCAGCCAGTAGCAATCAGCCCCAGCATTTT
TRBD1 few TRBJ2-7 TRBV6-5 CASSFTDRGHEQYF TGTGCCAGCAGTTTCACGGACAGGGGACACGAGCAGTACTTC
NA NA TRBJ2-3 TRBV12-5 CASGLVRGGEKDTQYF TGTGCTAGTGGTTTGGTTCGCGGCGGGGAGAAAGATACGCAGTATTTT
TRBD1 once TRBJ2-2 TRBV15 CATSGRQGGTGELFF TGTGCCACCAGCGGTCGACAGGGGGGCACCGGGGAGCTGTTTTTT
TRBD1 NA TRBJ1-6 TRBV30 CAWSLDRGTPYNSPLHF TGTGCCTGGAGTTTGGACAGGGGAACGCCCTATAATTCACCCCTCCACTTT
NA NA TRBJ2-1 TRBV5-1 CASSRRGDSYNEQFF TGCGCCAGCAGTAGAAGGGGGGACTCCTACAATGAGCAGTTCTTC
NA NA TRBJ1-3 TRBV5-1 CASSLQASASSSGNTIYF TGCGCCAGCAGCTTACAGGCATCGGCCTCGAGCTCTGGAAACACCATATATTTT
TRBD1 NA TRBJ2-1 TRBV13 CASSLGQGGYNEQFF TGTGCCAGCAGCTTAGGACAGGGGGGCTACAATGAGCAGTTCTTC
NA NA TRBJ2-4 TRBV12-1 CASSVTGGAAKNIQYF TGTGCCAGCAGCGTCACAGGGGGCGCAGCCAAAAACATTCAGTACTTC
TRBD1 NA TRBJ1-5 TRBV6-5 CASARDRVVGQPQHF TGTGCCAGCGCAAGGGACAGGGTCGTAGGTCAGCCCCAGCATTTT
TRBD2 NA TRBJ2-3 TRBV19 CASSPRDYARGGDTQYF TGTGCCAGTAGTCCCCGGGACTACGCCCGCGGGGGAGATACGCAGTATTTT
NA NA TRBJ1-2 TRBV11-2 CASSLDRDYGYTF TGTGCCAGCAGCTTAGACAGGGACTATGGCTACACCTTC
NA NA TRBJ1-1 TRBV7-9 CASGFGTANTEAFF TGTGCCAGCGGGTTCGGGACGGCGAACACTGAAGCTTTCTTT
NA NA TRBJ2-6 TRBV19 CASTRLGGGLSSGANVLTF TGTGCCAGTACCCGACTTGGGGGGGGCTTGAGCTCTGGGGCCAACGTCCTGACTTTC
TRBD1 NA TRBJ1-1 TRBV7-8 CASSSFEGARAFF TGTGCCAGCAGCTCCTTTGAGGGGGCTCGAGCTTTCTTT